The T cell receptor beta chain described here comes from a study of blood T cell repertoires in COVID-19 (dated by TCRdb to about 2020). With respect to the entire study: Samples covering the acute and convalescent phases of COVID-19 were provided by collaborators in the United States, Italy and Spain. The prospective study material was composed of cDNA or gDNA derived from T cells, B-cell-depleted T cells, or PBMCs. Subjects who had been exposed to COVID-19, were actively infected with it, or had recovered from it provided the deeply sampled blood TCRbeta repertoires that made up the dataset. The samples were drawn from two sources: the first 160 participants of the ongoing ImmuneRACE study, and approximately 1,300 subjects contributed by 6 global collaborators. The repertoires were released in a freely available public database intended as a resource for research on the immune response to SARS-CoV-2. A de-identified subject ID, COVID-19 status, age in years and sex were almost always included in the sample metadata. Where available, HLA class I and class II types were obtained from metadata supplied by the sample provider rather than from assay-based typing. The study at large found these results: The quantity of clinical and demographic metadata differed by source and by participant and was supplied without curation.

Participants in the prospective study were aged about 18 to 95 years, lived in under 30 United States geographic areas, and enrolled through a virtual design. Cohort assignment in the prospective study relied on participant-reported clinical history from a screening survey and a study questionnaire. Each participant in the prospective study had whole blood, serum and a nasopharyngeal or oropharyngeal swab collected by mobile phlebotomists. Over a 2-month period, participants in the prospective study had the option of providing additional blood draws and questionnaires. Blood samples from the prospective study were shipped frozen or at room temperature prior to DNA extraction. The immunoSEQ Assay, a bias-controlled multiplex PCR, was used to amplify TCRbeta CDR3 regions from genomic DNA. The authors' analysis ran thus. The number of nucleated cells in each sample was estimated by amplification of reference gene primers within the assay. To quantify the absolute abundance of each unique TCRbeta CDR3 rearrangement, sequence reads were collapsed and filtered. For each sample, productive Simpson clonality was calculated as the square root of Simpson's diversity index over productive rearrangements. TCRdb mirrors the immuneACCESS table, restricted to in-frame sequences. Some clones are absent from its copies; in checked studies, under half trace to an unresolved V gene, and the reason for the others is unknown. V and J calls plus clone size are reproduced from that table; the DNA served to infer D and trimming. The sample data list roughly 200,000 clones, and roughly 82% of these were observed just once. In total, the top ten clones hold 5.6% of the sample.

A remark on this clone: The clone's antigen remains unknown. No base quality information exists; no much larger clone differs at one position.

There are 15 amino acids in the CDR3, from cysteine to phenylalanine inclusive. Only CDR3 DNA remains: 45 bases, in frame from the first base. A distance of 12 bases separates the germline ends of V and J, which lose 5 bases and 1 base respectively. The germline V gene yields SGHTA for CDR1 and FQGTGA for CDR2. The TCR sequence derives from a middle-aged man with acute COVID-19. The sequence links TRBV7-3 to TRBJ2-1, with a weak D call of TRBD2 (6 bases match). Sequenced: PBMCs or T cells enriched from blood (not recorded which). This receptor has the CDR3 CASSLDSGSYNEQFF. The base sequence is TGTGCCAGCAGCCTCGATAGCGGATCCTACAATGAGCAGTTCTTC.